This TCR beta chain was observed in a study of blood T cells in healthy people across ages. Study outcomes and limitations: In these data, TCR beta diversity tracked strongly with naive T cell percentage. Long-lived donors carried more naive CD4+ cells and greater diversity than aged donors.

In this sample, this clonotype turned up once. The antigen is undetermined. The CDR3 runs to 17 residues. V lost 1 base to trimming and J lost 4 bases; unmatched junction nucleotides: 9. From germline, CDR1 is MGHRA and CDR2 YSYEKL. Primed by a sample-barcoded 5' primer and a J-beta primer mix, a second PCR proceeded for roughly 6 to 12 cycles. In TCRdb, the 5' RACE reads were re-called with MiXCR into one record per CDR3 protein. Among roughly 1.4 million distinct CDR3 sequences listed, approximately 59% were seen once. The J gene is TRBJ1-5, the V gene TRBV4-1; TRBD1 agrees at 8 bases. Sequenced sample: blood. This receptor was identified in a man younger than 30 in good health. CDR3 nucleotide sequence: TGCGCCAGCAGCCAAGTGCCGGGGACAGGTTTTAATCAGCCCCAGCATTTT. As protein: CASSQVPGTGFNQPQHF.